The clone carrying this T cell receptor (beta chain) is a singleton in its sample. Sequencing used immunoSEQ multiplex PCR; TCRdb keeps in-frame clones, though not all of them. The sample contains roughly 250,000 clones, 87% of which appear only once. The data were taken from a study of blood T cell repertoires in COVID-19. Sequencing input: PBMCs or T cells enriched from blood (not recorded which). The receptor was isolated from a woman between 25 and 40 years old with acute COVID-19.

This CDR3 is CASSFTGGYYEQYF. The CDR3 DNA reads TGTGCCAGCAGCTTTACAGGGGGCTACTACGAGCAGTACTTC. The chain carries TRBV11-1 and TRBJ2-7; 9 bases map to TRBD1. The junction had 3 bases not matched to a gene; V was cut back by 3 bases and J by 3 bases. The germline V gene has CDR1 SGHAT and CDR2 FQDESV (reference sequence). The CDR3 contains 14 residues.